A selection of T cell receptor beta chains follows, all from one sample in a study of vaccination effects on CD4 cells after COVID-19. The data were produced by immunoSEQ multiplex PCR, yet TCRdb's version contains in-frame clones alone and is incomplete. The sample yields 47,000 or so clones, under 80% seen once. Their target antigens are unknown. The sequenced sample was CD4+ T cells from PBMCs cultured without peptide, obtained after COVID-19 vaccination. These receptors all stem from a human donor who received a COVID-19 vaccine. CDR3s include the opening cysteine and the closing phenylalanine or tryptophan. D genes are given only for firm matches. Expanded clones are given a class, and other clones once, few, many or no size at all.

j_call clone_size cdr3_length v_call d_call cdr3_nt cdr3_aa
TRBJ2-2 . 15 TRBV6-5 TRBD1 TGTGCCAGCAGAAGGACAGGGGGACTCACCGGGGAGCTGTTTTTT CASRRTGGLTGELFF
TRBJ2-7 . 15 TRBV29-1 TRBD2 TGCAGCGTTGAAGGGCTAGCGGGAATAGACTACGAGCAGTACTTC CSVEGLAGIDYEQYF
TRBJ1-4 . 11 TRBV3-1/TRBV3-2 . TGTGCCAGCAGCCTTAGTGAAAAACTGTTTTTT CASSLSEKLFF
TRBJ1-2 . 13 TRBV12-3/TRBV12-4 . TGTGCCAGCAGGCCATCATCTAGCTATGGCTACACCTTC CASRPSSSYGYTF
TRBJ2-1 . 17 TRBV18 TRBD1 TGTGCCAGCTCACCACGGGCGTCTCTCGGACAGGTCAATGAGCAGTTCTTC CASSPRASLGQVNEQFF
TRBJ2-5 . 17 TRBV9 . TGTGCCAGCAGCGTAAGTCGGGCTAGCGCCCCGCAAGAGACCCAGTACTTC CASSVSRASAPQETQYF
TRBJ2-7 . 13 TRBV12-5 . TGTGCTAGTGGTTTGAAACCGGTGGGCGAGCAGTACTTC CASGLKPVGEQYF
TRBJ1-2 . 10 TRBV29-1 . TGCAGCGTTGATGAAGGGGGAAACACCTTC CSVDEGGNTF
TRBJ1-1 . 16 TRBV7-5 . TGTGCCAGAAGCCCGGGACAGGGGGCCTGGGACACTGAAGCTTTCTTT CARSPGQGAWDTEAFF
TRBJ2-7 . 12 TRBV4-1 . TGCGCCAGCGCGTGGGACCGCTACGAGCAGTACTTC CASAWDRYEQYF
TRBJ1-1 . 15 TRBV7-9 TRBD1 TGTGCCAGCAGCTTAGCGCTGGACAGGGGAGATGAAGCTTTCTTT CASSLALDRGDEAFF
TRBJ2-3 . 15 TRBV5-1 TRBD2 TGCGCCAGCAGCCCGGAGCGGGGGGGGACAGATACGCAGTATTTT CASSPERGGTDTQYF
TRBJ2-7 few 12 TRBV29-1 TRBD1 TGCAGCGTCGGACAGGGGATCTACGAGCAGTACTTC CSVGQGIYEQYF
TRBJ2-6 once 16 TRBV7-8 . TGTGCCAGCAGCTTAAACTCGATGAATGGGGCCAACGTCCTGACTTTC CASSLNSMNGANVLTF
TRBJ1-1 . 14 TRBV15 . TGTGCCACCAGCAGAGATTTCTTCGGGGCAGAAGCTTTCTTT CATSRDFFGAEAFF
TRBJ1-2 . 15 TRBV4-1 TRBD1 TGCGCCAGCAGCCCTACAGACAGGGGCGGCTATGGCTACACCTTC CASSPTDRGGYGYTF
TRBJ2-1 . 16 TRBV18 . TGTGCCAGCTCACCGGCCCCCCGGAGGGCCGGGAATGAGCAGTTCTTC CASSPAPRRAGNEQFF
TRBJ1-1 . 12 TRBV5-1 TRBD1 TGCGCCAGCGGACAGGGGGTGACTGAAGCTTTCTTT CASGQGVTEAFF
TRBJ2-3 . 12 TRBV5-8 . TGTGCCAGCAGCTTGGATCGAGATACGCAGTATTTT CASSLDRDTQYF
TRBJ1-5 . 14 TRBV2 TRBD1 TGTGCCAGCAGTGAAGGACAGGGTGATCAGCCCCAGCATTTT CASSEGQGDQPQHF
TRBJ2-7 few 14 TRBV19 TRBD2 TGTGTCACAGTAAGGGGGACTAGCTTTCACGAGCAGTACTTC CVTVRGTSFHEQYF
TRBJ2-7 . 14 TRBV6-5 TRBD1 TGTGCCAGCAGAAACGGACAGGGTACCTACGAGCAGTACTTC CASRNGQGTYEQYF
TRBJ2-1 few 12 TRBV5-1 . TGCGCCAGCAGCTTGAACCCCAATGAGCAGTTCTTC CASSLNPNEQFF
TRBJ2-1 . 14 TRBV6-4 TRBD2 TGTGCCAGCAGTGAGGCGGGGGGGCCTAATGAGCAGTTCTTC CASSEAGGPNEQFF
TRBJ1-1 . 13 TRBV7-9 . TGTGCCAGCAGCAGCAGGGGGAACACTGAAGCTTTCTTT CASSSRGNTEAFF
TRBJ2-7 . 17 TRBV14 TRBD2 TGTGCCAGCAGCCTCAAAGCTCTAGCGGGAGCACCCTACGAGCAGTACTTC CASSLKALAGAPYEQYF
TRBJ1-2 few 15 TRBV5-3 . TGTGCCAGAAGCCTGCGGGGACGGGCCCTATATGGCTACACCTTC CARSLRGRALYGYTF
TRBJ1-4 . 14 TRBV5-1 . TGCGCCAGCAGCTTGTCGACAAACAATGAAAAACTGTTTTTT CASSLSTNNEKLFF
TRBJ2-7 . 14 TRBV18 . TGTGCCAGCTCAACCGGGACTTTAACCTACGAGCAGTACTTC CASSTGTLTYEQYF
TRBJ1-5 . 12 TRBV2 . TGTGCCAGCAGTGAATCGGTTGGGCCCCAGCATTTT CASSESVGPQHF
TRBJ2-1 . 15 TRBV10-3 . TGTGCCGCTCTCGCGGTCTTGCTTAGCGGTGAGGAGCAGTTCTTC CAALAVLLSGEEQFF
TRBJ1-6 many 9 TRBV27 . TGTGCCAGCCGTTTACCCCTCCACTTT CASRLPLHF
TRBJ1-2 . 17 TRBV7-9 TRBD1 TGTGCCAGCAGCCTACCGGGACAGCCACGGTTTAACTATGGCTACACCTTC CASSLPGQPRFNYGYTF
TRBJ2-5 few 13 TRBV28 . TGTGCCAGCAGTTTCGGCGGACGAGAGACCCAGTACTTC CASSFGGRETQYF
TRBJ1-2 . 15 TRBV30 TRBD1 TGTGCCTGGAGTCTACCGGGACAGGGCTCCTATGGCTACACCTTC CAWSLPGQGSYGYTF